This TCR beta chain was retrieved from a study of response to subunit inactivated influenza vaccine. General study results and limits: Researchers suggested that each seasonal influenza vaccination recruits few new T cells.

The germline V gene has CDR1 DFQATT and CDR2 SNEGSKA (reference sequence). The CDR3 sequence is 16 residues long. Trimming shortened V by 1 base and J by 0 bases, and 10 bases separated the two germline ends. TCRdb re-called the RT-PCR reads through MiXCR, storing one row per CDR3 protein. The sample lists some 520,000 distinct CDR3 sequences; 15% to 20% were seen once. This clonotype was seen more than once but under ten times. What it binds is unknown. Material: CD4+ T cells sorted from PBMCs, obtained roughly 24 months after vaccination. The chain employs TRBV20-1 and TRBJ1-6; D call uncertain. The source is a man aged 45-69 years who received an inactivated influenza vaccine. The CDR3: CSARADGSSYNSPLHF. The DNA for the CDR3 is TGCAGTGCTAGAGCGGACGGTAGCTCCTATAATTCACCCCTCCACTTT.